The subject of this entry is one T cell receptor (beta chain). The target antigen is unknown. The sample belongs to a study of T cell responses to AZD1222 COVID-19 vaccine. Overall study results and limits: Without day 14 samples, only post-peak T cell repertoires were studied. White British ancestry dominated among donors, who included more females, and clonal diversity was possibly underestimated. Regions left unmutated in variants are reportedly the target of nearly half of spike-specific TCRs. Spike was spanned by vaccine-associated CD4 TCRs, which were dominant at 160-218 and 743-854.

Germline V gives CDR1 SGHNT, CDR2 YENEEA. V was clipped by 3 bases and J by 4 bases, with 6 bases between them. CDR3 length equals 13 residues. TCRdb's copy holds only in-frame clones and misses some; the assay was immunoSEQ multiplex PCR. There are around 84,000 clones in the sample; approximately 88% occur only once, and approximately 6.3% lies in the top ten. The gene calls are TRBV11-3 and TRBJ2-2; no clear D gene. This clonotype was obtained from an adult in good health. Here the sequenced sample was peripheral blood, taken on day 0 of AZD1222 vaccination. This chain's CDR3 is CASSFMGTGELFF. The CDR3 DNA reads TGTGCCAGCAGCTTTATGGGCACCGGGGAGCTGTTTTTT.